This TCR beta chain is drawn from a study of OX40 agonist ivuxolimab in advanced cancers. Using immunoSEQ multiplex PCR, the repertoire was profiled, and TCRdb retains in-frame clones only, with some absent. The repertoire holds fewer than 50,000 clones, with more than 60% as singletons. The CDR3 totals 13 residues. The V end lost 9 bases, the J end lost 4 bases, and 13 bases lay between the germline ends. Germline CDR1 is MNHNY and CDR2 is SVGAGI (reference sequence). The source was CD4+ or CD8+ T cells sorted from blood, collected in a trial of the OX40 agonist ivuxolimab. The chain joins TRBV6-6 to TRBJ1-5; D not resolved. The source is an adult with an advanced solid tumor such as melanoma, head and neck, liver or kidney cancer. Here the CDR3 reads CASRTGNNQPQHF. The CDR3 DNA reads TGTGCCAGTCGGACGGGCAATAATCAGCCCCAGCATTTT.